Listed below are T cell receptor beta chains from one sample, sequenced in a study of brain T cells in children with intractable seizures. Assay: immunoSEQ multiplex PCR; the TCRdb copy retains only in-frame clones and omits some. The sample gives 300,000 to 400,000 clones, roughly 92% of which show up once; about 5.8% is in the top ten. The source was peripheral blood, collected 4 to 5 months after surgery. These receptors all stem from a boy in the first two years of life with tuberous sclerosis and intractable seizures. Each CDR3 is given with its conserved first and last residue. A D gene is named only where the DNA matches it firmly. Some rows have no size entry. The others give once, few or many, or a class for an expanded clone.

v_gene: TRBV5-6; d_gene: -; abundance: once; j_gene: TRBJ1-5; CDR3nt: TGTGCCAGCAGCTTGGCCGGGTCTAGCAATCAGCCCCAGCATTTT; CDR3aa: CASSLAGSSNQPQHF
v_gene: TRBV4-2; d_gene: -; abundance: -; j_gene: TRBJ2-3; CDR3nt: TGTGCCAGCAGCCAAGATGGGGACTCAACTACAGATACGCAGTATTTT; CDR3aa: CASSQDGDSTTDTQYF
v_gene: TRBV2; d_gene: TRBD1; abundance: -; j_gene: TRBJ2-7; CDR3nt: TGTGCCACCACCGGGACAGGGGCGAAAAGCTCCTACGAGCAGTACTTC; CDR3aa: CATTGTGAKSSYEQYF
v_gene: TRBV4-2; d_gene: -; abundance: -; j_gene: TRBJ1-1; CDR3nt: TGTGCCAGCAGACTCCAAACAGGACAAAACACTGAAGCTTTCTTT; CDR3aa: CASRLQTGQNTEAFF
v_gene: TRBV7-2; d_gene: TRBD2; abundance: -; j_gene: TRBJ2-5; CDR3nt: TGTGCCAGCAGCTTATCTGCTAGCGGGTCAGAGACCCAGTACTTC; CDR3aa: CASSLSASGSETQYF
v_gene: TRBV6-5; d_gene: TRBD2; abundance: -; j_gene: TRBJ2-7; CDR3nt: TGTGCCAGCAGTTACTCGACGGTAGCGGGAGAAACGTACTTC; CDR3aa: CASSYSTVAGETYF
v_gene: TRBV20-1; d_gene: -; abundance: -; j_gene: TRBJ1-2; CDR3nt: TGCAGTGGAGGGGTGGATGGCTACACCTTC; CDR3aa: CSGGVDGYTF
v_gene: TRBV4-1; d_gene: TRBD1; abundance: -; j_gene: TRBJ1-2; CDR3nt: TGCGCCAGCAGCGCCAAGGACAGGGGGCCGCCGACCCATGGCTACACCTTC; CDR3aa: CASSAKDRGPPTHGYTF
v_gene: TRBV5-4; d_gene: -; abundance: -; j_gene: TRBJ2-3; CDR3nt: TGTGCCAGCAGTAAACAGGGGGGGACAGATACGCAGTATTTT; CDR3aa: CASSKQGGTDTQYF
v_gene: TRBV11-2; d_gene: TRBD2; abundance: -; j_gene: TRBJ2-1; CDR3nt: TGTGCCAGCAGCCCCCGGCGCGGGGGGAAGAACAATGAGCAGTTCTTC; CDR3aa: CASSPRRGGKNNEQFF
v_gene: TRBV19; d_gene: -; abundance: -; j_gene: TRBJ2-2; CDR3nt: TGTGCCAGTAGTACCCAGGGGGGCACCGGGGAGCTGTTTTTT; CDR3aa: CASSTQGGTGELFF
v_gene: TRBV7-3; d_gene: -; abundance: -; j_gene: TRBJ2-6; CDR3nt: TGTGCCAGCAGCCCAGGACTTAGCTTTACTATTACCTCTGGGGCCAACGTCCTGACTTTC; CDR3aa: CASSPGLSFTITSGANVLTF
v_gene: TRBV5-4; d_gene: -; abundance: -; j_gene: TRBJ2-1; CDR3nt: TGTGCCAGCACCAATGGCTCCTACAATGAGCAGTTCTTC; CDR3aa: CASTNGSYNEQFF
v_gene: TRBV5-6; d_gene: -; abundance: -; j_gene: TRBJ1-1; CDR3nt: TGTGCCAGCAGCTTGCGTCAGAACACTGAAGCTTTCTTT; CDR3aa: CASSLRQNTEAFF
v_gene: TRBV28; d_gene: -; abundance: -; j_gene: TRBJ1-6; CDR3nt: TGTGCCCACAGGGCTAATAATTCACCCCTCCACTTT; CDR3aa: CAHRANNSPLHF
v_gene: TRBV11-2; d_gene: TRBD2; abundance: -; j_gene: TRBJ2-3; CDR3nt: TGTGCCAGCAGCTTAGAAGCGGGAGGTGACACAGATACGCAGTATTTT; CDR3aa: CASSLEAGGDTDTQYF
v_gene: TRBV6-1; d_gene: TRBD2; abundance: -; j_gene: TRBJ2-1; CDR3nt: TGTGCCAGCAGTGGGAAGACTAGCGGGAGGGCCCTGGTCCTCAATGAGCAGTTCTTC; CDR3aa: CASSGKTSGRALVLNEQFF
v_gene: TRBV2; d_gene: -; abundance: -; j_gene: TRBJ2-4; CDR3nt: TGTGCCAGCAGTGTAAAGCAGGAACAGGTAGTAGTGAAAAACATTCAGTACTTC; CDR3aa: CASSVKQEQVVVKNIQYF
v_gene: TRBV30; d_gene: TRBD1; abundance: -; j_gene: TRBJ1-5; CDR3nt: TGTGCCTGGAGTGCATACCAGGGGGTCGGCAATCAGCCCCAGCATTTT; CDR3aa: CAWSAYQGVGNQPQHF
v_gene: TRBV10-3; d_gene: -; abundance: -; j_gene: TRBJ2-4; CDR3nt: TGTGCCATCAGTAACGACGGGAAAGCCAAAAACATTCAGTACTTC; CDR3aa: CAISNDGKAKNIQYF
v_gene: TRBV6-4; d_gene: -; abundance: -; j_gene: TRBJ2-7; CDR3nt: TGTGCCAGCACCCACGGGGTACAGCTCTACGAGCAGTACTTC; CDR3aa: CASTHGVQLYEQYF
v_gene: TRBV6-2/TRBV6-3; d_gene: TRBD1; abundance: once; j_gene: TRBJ1-1; CDR3nt: TGTGCCAGCAGTTACACAACCAGGGGGGTCACTGAAGCTTTCTTT; CDR3aa: CASSYTTRGVTEAFF
v_gene: TRBV19; d_gene: TRBD1; abundance: -; j_gene: TRBJ1-1; CDR3nt: TGTGCCAGTAGAACCCCGGGACAGGTGAACACTGAAGCTTTCTTT; CDR3aa: CASRTPGQVNTEAFF
v_gene: TRBV11-3; d_gene: -; abundance: once; j_gene: TRBJ2-3; CDR3nt: TGTGCCAGCAGCTTTAAGGGCTTAGATACGCAGTATTTT; CDR3aa: CASSFKGLDTQYF